These 9 T cell receptor beta chains came from one sample sequenced in a study of breast tumors, draining lymph nodes, adjacent tissues (dated by TCRdb to 2016 to 2017). Library generation was performed with multiplex PCR. The sequencing machine was an Illumina HiSeq 2000. The public sequencing data were trimmed at Q25 with fastp and processed into clonotypes with MiXCR by TCRdb, which kept only in-frame beta chains. Here each entry gathers all rows of one CDR3 protein and keeps the most common genes and DNA. The sample data list 160,000 or so distinct CDR3 sequences, and about 34% of these were observed just once. The top ten clones comprise roughly 3.8% of the sample. Lymph node samples came from the axillary draining lymph nodes of breast cancer patients. Input material: axillary lymph node tissue. The receptors come from a female donor with breast cancer. Some clones in this sample may be carry-over from other donors' samples.

This clonotype was seen many times. The chain employs TRBV29-1 and TRBJ1-1; possibly TRBD1 for D (5 bases). The CDR3 loop spans 11 amino acids. Germline lookup yields CDR1 SQVTM and CDR2 ANQGSEA. The V end was cut by 4 bases, the J end by 14 bases, with 17 bases between. The CDR3 protein is CSVGTLASFFF. In DNA, the CDR3 is TGCAGCGTTGGGACATTAGCGAGTTTCTTCTTT. Using reference TRBV29-1 and TRBJ1-1 for the parts outside the CDR3, the full variable domain is SAVISQKPSRDICQRGTSLTIQCQVDSQVTMMFWYRQQPGQSLTLIATANQGSEATYESGFVIDKFPISRPNLTFSTLTVSNMSPEDSSIYLCSVGTLASFFFGQGTRLTVV.

The genes are TRBV18 and TRBJ1-3, with unresolved D. CDR3 length: 14 residues. Germline V gene sequence: CDR1 KGHSH, CDR2 LQKENI. V was trimmed by 3 bases and J by 0 bases, leaving 6 bases between them. DNA of the CDR3: TGTGCCAGCTCACCCATCAACTCTGGAAACACCATATATTTT. The encoded protein is CASSPINSGNTIYF.

This sequence joins TRBV3-1 and TRBJ1-1, with unresolved D. Germline-derived CDR1 and CDR2 are LGHDT and YNNKEL (reference sequence). The CDR3 is 14 residues long. V was pared by 0 bases and J by 6 bases, with 11 bases between. The CDR3 region has the DNA TGTGCCAGCAGCCAAGATGCCACTTTCTCTGAAGCTTTCTTT. Protein: CASSQDATFSEAFF.

This clonotype showed up many times. One end of the junction does not line up with germline, which may come from a read error. CDR3 nucleotides: TGTGCCAGCAGCGTAGGGGGATTCCAAGAGACCCAGTCCTTC. Protein product: CASSVGGFQETQSF. The gene calls are TRBV9 and TRBJ2-5; D remains unclear. The germline V gene encodes CDR1 SGDLS and CDR2 YYNGEE. This CDR3 comprises 14 residues. Together with reference TRBV9 and TRBJ2-5, the CDR3 gives the full variable domain: DSGVTQTPKHLITATGQRVTLRCSPRSGDLSVYWYQQSLDQGLQFLIQYYNGEERAKGNILERFSAQQFPDLHSELNLSSLELGDSALYFCASSVGGFQETQSFGPGTRLLVL.

Concerning this clonotype itself: The junction and the germline gene differ at one end; a read error may be behind it. The chain is built from TRBV20-1 and TRBJ2-1; TRBD2 matches at 9 bases. The CDR3 contains 13 residues. Germline CDR1 reads DFQATT; CDR2 reads SNEGSKA (reference sequence). CDR3 residues: CSVSGGGYNVQFF. The CDR3 DNA sequence: TGCAGTGTTAGCGGGGGCGGGTACAATGTGCAGTTCTTC.

This clonotype was detected ten times or more. The V and J genes are TRBV28 and TRBJ2-2, with 7 nucleotides matching TRBD1. CDR1 is MDHEN and CDR2 is SYDVKM in the germline V gene. This CDR3 is 16 amino acids long. The J segment lost 5 bases and the V segment lost 3 bases, leaving 9 bases of the junction unmatched. The CDR3 sequence is CASSLLQGVGTGELFF. The DNA for the CDR3 is TGTGCCAGCAGTTTGCTTCAGGGGGTTGGGACCGGGGAGCTGTTTTTT.

V is TRBV7-3 and J is TRBJ1-2; a weak D match, TRBD1 (6 bases). V was pared by 6 bases and J by 6 bases, with 11 bases between. CDR1 SGHTA and CDR2 FQGTGA come from the germline V gene. The CDR3 contains 12 residues. This CDR3 reads CASRKAGDGYTF. The DNA of the CDR3 is TGTGCCAGCAGGAAGGCAGGGGATGGCTACACCTTC.

This clonotype was recorded many times. The chain employs TRBV5-1 and TRBJ2-3; D might be TRBD1 (6 bases). The CDR3 runs 15 residues. Germline CDR1 SGHRS, CDR2 YFSETQ. V lost 3 bases, J lost 1 base, and 12 bases lay in between. The CDR3 DNA reads as TGCGCCAGCAGCTGGGGACACCGAGGCACAGATACGCAGTATTTT. This gives the protein CASSWGHRGTDTQYF.

A word on this clonotype: Likely a read error: the CDR3 ends without its conserved phenylalanine or tryptophan. No DNA is shown, since the ends of the CDR3 on it are uncertain; the CDR3 is the one TCRdb lists. This chain connects TRBV29-1 to TRBJ1-2; TRBD1, the table's D call, lacks a check against the DNA. Termini included, the CDR3 measures 14 amino acids. Germline lookup yields CDR1 SQVTM and CDR2 ANQGSEA. CDR3 sequence reads: CRSSDREWGYGHTL.